This T cell receptor beta chain was sequenced for a study of blood T cell repertoires in COVID-19. Study background: PBMCs, B-cell-depleted T cells, or T cells were the source of the cDNA or gDNA that made up the material.

Assay used: immunoSEQ multiplex PCR; TCRdb lists only in-frame clones, some missing. The data show 170,000 or so clones, about 90% seen once. The age range of participants was about 18 to 95 years, with residence in about two dozen US areas. Donors were grouped by their self-reported clinical history. V lost 1 base, J lost 4 bases, and 15 bases stayed unmatched. This CDR3 contains 19 residues. CDR1 is SGHTA, CDR2 FQGNSA, per germline. The V call is TRBV7-2, the J call TRBJ2-1; 8 positions match TRBD2. The sequenced sample consisted of PBMCs or T cells enriched from blood (not recorded which). The source is a woman in her forties or fifties who had recovered from COVID-19. The CDR3 nucleotides read TGTGCCAGCAGCTTAGAGATGCGTTTGCGGACTAGCCAATACAATGAGCAGTTCTTC. Protein product: CASSLEMRLRTSQYNEQFF.